The T cell receptor beta chain under discussion was sequenced for a study of human T cells and chemical hapten exposure. Time point reported: patch test 1, 2 weeks after DPC sensitization. Noted treatment: therapeutic diphenylcyclopropenone sensitization with weekly scalp DPC. This clonotype was recorded a few times. The antigen is unknown. TCRdb reprocessed the RACE reads via MiXCR and lists one record per CDR3 protein. The table lists 74,000 or so distinct CDR3 sequences, around 10% of them singletons, with 1.3% to 1.5% in the top ten. Points from the study as a whole: No alteration of TCRs above 1 in 1000 frequency was seen with DPC sensitization.

The germline V gene encodes CDR1 SGHTA and CDR2 FQGTGA. The CDR3 extends over 14 amino acids. V shed 4 bases and J shed 5 bases, with 12 bases lying between them. The genes are TRBV7-3 and TRBJ2-1; no clear D gene. Sequenced material: whole blood, taken in connection with sensitization to the hapten diphenylcyclopropenone (DPC). The origin of this receptor is a woman between 45 and 65 years old with alopecia areata. Some clones in this sample may be carry-over from other donors' samples. CDR3 sequence: CASSSHRLDNEQFF. The CDR3 DNA reads TGTGCCAGCAGCTCCCACCGACTCGACAATGAGCAGTTCTTC.